This is a list of T cell receptor beta chains from one sample in a study of shared clonotypes between healthy human individuals. Assay: immunoSEQ multiplex PCR; the TCRdb copy retains only in-frame clones and omits some. This sample has some 2.1 million clones, with 85% to 95% found just once. Sequenced sample: naive CD8+ T cells sorted from blood. The receptors shown here come from a young man in good health. Each CDR3 is given with its conserved first and last residue. The D gene is left open where the match is weak. Not all rows give a size; the values are once, few, many and, for expanded clones, a class.

D gene,J gene,clone size,V gene,CDR3 DNA,CDR3 protein
-,TRBJ2-3,-,TRBV4-2,TGTGCCAGCAGCCAAGTCGTGGGGGATACGCAGTATTTT,CASSQVVGDTQYF
-,TRBJ2-3,-,TRBV6-5,TGTGCCAGCAGTTACGGGACTCTCAGCACAGATACGCAGTATTTT,CASSYGTLSTDTQYF
TRBD1,TRBJ1-5,-,TRBV2,TGTGCCAGCACCGCGACAGGGAATCAGCCCCAGCATTTT,CASTATGNQPQHF
TRBD1,TRBJ2-5,once,TRBV15,TGTGCCACCAGCAGAGAAAGGACAGGAGTCCGGGAGACCCAGTACTTC,CATSRERTGVRETQYF
TRBD1,TRBJ2-1,-,TRBV28,TGTGCCAGCAGTCCGGGACAGGGGGCCCACGATGAGCAGTTCTTC,CASSPGQGAHDEQFF
-,TRBJ1-1,-,TRBV9,TGTGCCAGCAGCGGCGACAGGAACGAAGCTTTCTTT,CASSGDRNEAFF
-,TRBJ1-1,-,TRBV6-1,TGTGCCAGCAGCCACGATTTCGGGGCCACTGAAGCTTTCTTT,CASSHDFGATEAFF
-,TRBJ2-7,-,TRBV10-2,TGCGCCAGCAGTGATAGCTACGAGCAGTACTTC,CASSDSYEQYF
-,TRBJ2-1,-,TRBV4-3,TGCGCCAGCAGCCAAGAGGGCTATAACTCCTACAATGAGCAGTTCTTC,CASSQEGYNSYNEQFF
-,TRBJ2-6,-,TRBV5-6,TGTGCCAGCAGCCAGACTCTATCTGGGGCCAACGTCCTGACTTTC,CASSQTLSGANVLTF